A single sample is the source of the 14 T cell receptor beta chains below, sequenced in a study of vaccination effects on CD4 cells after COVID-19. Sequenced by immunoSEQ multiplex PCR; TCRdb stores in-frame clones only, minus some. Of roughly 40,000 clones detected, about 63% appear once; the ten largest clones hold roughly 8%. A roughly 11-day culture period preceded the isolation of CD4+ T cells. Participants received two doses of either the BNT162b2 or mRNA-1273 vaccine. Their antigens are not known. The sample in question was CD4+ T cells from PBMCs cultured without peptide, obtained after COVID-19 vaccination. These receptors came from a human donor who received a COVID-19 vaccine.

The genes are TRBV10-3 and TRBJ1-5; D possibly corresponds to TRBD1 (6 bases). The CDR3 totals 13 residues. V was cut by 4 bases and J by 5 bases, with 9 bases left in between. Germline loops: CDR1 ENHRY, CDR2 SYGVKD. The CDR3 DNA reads TGTGCCATCAGTGGACAGGCTGATCAGCCCCAGCATTTT. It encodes CAISGQADQPQHF.

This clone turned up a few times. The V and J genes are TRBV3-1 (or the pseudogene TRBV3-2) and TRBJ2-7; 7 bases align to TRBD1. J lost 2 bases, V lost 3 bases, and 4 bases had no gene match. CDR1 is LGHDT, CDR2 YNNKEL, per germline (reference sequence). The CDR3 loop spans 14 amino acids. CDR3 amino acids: CASSQGTVTYEQYF. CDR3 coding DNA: TGTGCCAGCAGCCAGGGGACAGTTACCTACGAGCAGTACTTC.

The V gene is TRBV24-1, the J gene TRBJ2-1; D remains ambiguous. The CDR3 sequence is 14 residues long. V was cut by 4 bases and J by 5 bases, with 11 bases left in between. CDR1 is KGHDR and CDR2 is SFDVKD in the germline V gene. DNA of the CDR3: TGTGCCACCAGTGACCCTTCGGGTGACAATGAGCAGTTCTTC. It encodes CATSDPSGDNEQFF.

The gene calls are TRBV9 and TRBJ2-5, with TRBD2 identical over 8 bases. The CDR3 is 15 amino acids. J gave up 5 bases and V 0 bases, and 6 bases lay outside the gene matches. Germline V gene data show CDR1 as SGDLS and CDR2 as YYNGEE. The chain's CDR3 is CASSVAGGPWETQYF. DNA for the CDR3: TGTGCCAGCAGCGTAGCGGGAGGGCCTTGGGAGACCCAGTACTTC.

The CDR3 nucleotides are TGTGCCAGCAGCTTAGATCAGGGCGGGACAGGGCCGTACAATGAGCAGTTCTTC. This gives the protein CASSLDQGGTGPYNEQFF. The genes are TRBV11-3 and TRBJ2-1, with 9 nucleotides matching TRBD1. The J segment lost 4 bases and the V segment lost 0 bases, leaving 10 bases of the junction unmatched. The V gene's germline CDR1 is SGHNT and CDR2 YENEEA. This CDR3 contains 18 residues.

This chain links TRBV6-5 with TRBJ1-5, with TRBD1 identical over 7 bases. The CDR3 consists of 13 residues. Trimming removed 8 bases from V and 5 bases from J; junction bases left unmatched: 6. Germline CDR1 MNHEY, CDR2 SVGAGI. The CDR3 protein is CASGQGVYQPQHF. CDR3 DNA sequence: TGTGCCAGCGGGCAGGGGGTATATCAGCCCCAGCATTTT.

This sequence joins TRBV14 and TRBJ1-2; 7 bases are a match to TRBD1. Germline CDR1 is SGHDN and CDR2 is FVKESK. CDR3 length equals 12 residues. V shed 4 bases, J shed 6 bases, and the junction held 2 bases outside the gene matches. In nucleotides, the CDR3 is TGTGCCAGCAGCCCGACAGGGCATGGCTACACCTTC. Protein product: CASSPTGHGYTF. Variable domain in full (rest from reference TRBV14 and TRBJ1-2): EAGVTQFPSHSVIEKGQTVTLRCDPISGHDNLYWYRRVMGKEIKFLLHFVKESKQDESGMPNNRFLAERTGGTYSTLKVQPAELEDSGVYFCASSPTGHGYTFGSGTRLTVV.

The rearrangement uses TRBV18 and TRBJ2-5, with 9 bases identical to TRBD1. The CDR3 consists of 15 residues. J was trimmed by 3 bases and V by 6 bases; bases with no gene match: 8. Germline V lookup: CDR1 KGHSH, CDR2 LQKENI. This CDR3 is CASSLRDRDKETQYF. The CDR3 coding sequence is TGTGCCAGCTCTCTCCGGGACAGGGACAAAGAGACCCAGTACTTC.

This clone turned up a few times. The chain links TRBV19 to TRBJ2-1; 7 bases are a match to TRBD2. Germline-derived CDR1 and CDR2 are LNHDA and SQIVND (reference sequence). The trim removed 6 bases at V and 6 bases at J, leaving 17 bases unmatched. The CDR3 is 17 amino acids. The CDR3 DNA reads TGTGCCAGTAGCTCTACACTAGCGACCAGGTGGGGCAATGAGCAGTTCTTC. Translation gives CASSSTLATRWGNEQFF.

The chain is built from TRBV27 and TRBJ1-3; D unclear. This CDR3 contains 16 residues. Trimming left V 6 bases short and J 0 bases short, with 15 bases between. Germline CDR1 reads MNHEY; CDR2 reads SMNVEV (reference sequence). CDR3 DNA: TGTGCCAGCAGCATCCAGACACCCGTCTCTGGAAACACCATATATTTT. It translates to CASSIQTPVSGNTIYF.

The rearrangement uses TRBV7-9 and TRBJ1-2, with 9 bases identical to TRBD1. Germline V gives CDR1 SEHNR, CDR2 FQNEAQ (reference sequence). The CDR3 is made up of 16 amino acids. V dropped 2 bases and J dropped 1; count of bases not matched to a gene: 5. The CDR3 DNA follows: TGTGCCAGCAGCTTACGGGGGACAGGGTTTAACTATGGCTACACCTTC. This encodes CASSLRGTGFNYGYTF.

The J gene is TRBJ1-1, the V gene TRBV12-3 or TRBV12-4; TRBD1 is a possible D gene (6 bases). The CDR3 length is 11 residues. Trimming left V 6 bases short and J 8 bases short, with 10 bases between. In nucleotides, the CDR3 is TGTGCCAGCAGCGACAGGAGGGAAGCTTTCTTT. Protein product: CASSDRREAFF.

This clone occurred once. The CDR3: CASRPRDRGESLNQPQHF. CDR3 nucleotide sequence: TGTGCCAGCAGGCCCCGGGACAGGGGAGAGAGTTTAAATCAGCCCCAGCATTTT. The chain joins TRBV2 to TRBJ1-5; 10 positions match TRBD1. The CDR3 has 18 amino acids. V was clipped by 6 bases and J by 4 bases; unmatched bases: 15. Germline CDR1 is SNHLY and CDR2 is FYNNEI.

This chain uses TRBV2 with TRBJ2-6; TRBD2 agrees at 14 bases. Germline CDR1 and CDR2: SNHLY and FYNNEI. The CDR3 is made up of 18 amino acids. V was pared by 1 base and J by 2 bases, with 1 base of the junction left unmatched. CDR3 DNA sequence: TGTGCCAGCAGTGAAGGACTAGCGGGAGGGCCTGGGGCCAACGTCCTGACTTTC. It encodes CASSEGLAGGPGANVLTF.